The clone carrying this T cell receptor (beta chain) has a single count. V gave up 1 base and J gave up 3 bases, with 12 bases separating them. The CDR3 sequence is 15 residues long. Germline V CDR1 and CDR2: LGHNA, YSLEER. These data are taken from a study of blood T cell repertoires in COVID-19. As for the study in general: In each case, the material was cDNA or gDNA derived from T cells, B-cell-depleted T cells, or PBMCs.

In the original processing: Cell counts per sample came from amplifying reference gene primers. Repertoires were generated with immunoSEQ multiplex PCR, while TCRdb's copy carries only in-frame clones and drops some. The V and J calls and clone size come from that table; D and trimming were worked out from the DNA. This sample has approximately 350,000 clones, with about 89% found just once. The clonotype was recovered from a woman aged 45-65 years with COVID-19, enrolled during active disease. The sample was peripheral blood. This chain uses TRBV4-3 with TRBJ1-1; weak D call: TRBD1 (5 bases). The DNA for the CDR3 is TGCGCCAGCAGCCAAGCGGGGGAGGAGTACACTGAAGCTTTCTTT. Translating it yields CASSQAGEEYTEAFF.